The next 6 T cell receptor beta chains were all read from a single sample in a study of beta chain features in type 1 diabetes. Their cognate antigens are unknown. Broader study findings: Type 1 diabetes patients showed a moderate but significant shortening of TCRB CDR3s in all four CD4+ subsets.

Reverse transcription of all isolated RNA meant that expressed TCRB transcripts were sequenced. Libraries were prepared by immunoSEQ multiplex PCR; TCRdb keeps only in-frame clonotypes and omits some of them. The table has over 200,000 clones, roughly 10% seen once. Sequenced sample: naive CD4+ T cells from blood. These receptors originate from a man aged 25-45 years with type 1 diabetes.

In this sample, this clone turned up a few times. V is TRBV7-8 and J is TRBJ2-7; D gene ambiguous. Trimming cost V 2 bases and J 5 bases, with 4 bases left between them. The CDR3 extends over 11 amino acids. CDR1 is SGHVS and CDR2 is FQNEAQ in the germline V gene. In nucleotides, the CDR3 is TGTGCCAGCAGCTTAATCGACGAGCAGTACTTC. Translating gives CASSLIDEQYF.

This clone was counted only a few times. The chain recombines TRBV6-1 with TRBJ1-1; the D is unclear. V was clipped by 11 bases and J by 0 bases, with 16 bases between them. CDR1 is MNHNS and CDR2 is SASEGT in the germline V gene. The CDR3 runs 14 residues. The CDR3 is CAGGRGPMNTEAFF. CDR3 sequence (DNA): TGTGCCGGCGGGCGAGGGCCAATGAACACTGAAGCTTTCTTT.

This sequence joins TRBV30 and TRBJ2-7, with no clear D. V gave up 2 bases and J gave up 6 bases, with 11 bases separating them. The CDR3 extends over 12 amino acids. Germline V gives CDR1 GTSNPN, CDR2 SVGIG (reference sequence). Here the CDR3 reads CAWSQVVGEQYF. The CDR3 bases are TGTGCCTGGAGTCAGGTTGTGGGCGAGCAGTACTTC.

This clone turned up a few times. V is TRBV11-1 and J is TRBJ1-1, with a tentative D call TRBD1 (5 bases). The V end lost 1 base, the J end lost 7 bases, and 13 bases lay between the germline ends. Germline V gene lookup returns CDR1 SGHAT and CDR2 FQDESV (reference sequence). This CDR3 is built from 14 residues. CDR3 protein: CASSLGSGRGEAFF. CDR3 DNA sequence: TGTGCCAGCAGCTTAGGATCGGGGCGGGGTGAAGCTTTCTTT.

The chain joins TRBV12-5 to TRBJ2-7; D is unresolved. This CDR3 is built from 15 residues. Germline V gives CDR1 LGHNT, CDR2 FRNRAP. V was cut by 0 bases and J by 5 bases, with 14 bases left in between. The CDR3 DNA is TGTGCTAGTGGTTTGGTACTCAGCAGGCGCAACGAGCAGTACTTC. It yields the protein CASGLVLSRRNEQYF.

The CDR3 sequence is CASGDSYVNTGELFF. CDR3 DNA: TGTGCCAGCGGAGACAGCTATGTTAACACCGGGGAGCTGTTTTTT. V is TRBV9 and J is TRBJ2-2; tentative D call: TRBD1 (5 bases). V gave up 7 bases and J gave up 2 bases, with 15 bases separating them. Germline-derived CDR1 and CDR2 are SGDLS and YYNGEE. This CDR3 comprises 15 residues. Together with reference TRBV9 and TRBJ2-2, the CDR3 gives the full variable domain: DSGVTQTPKHLITATGQRVTLRCSPRSGDLSVYWYQQSLDQGLQFLIQYYNGEERAKGNILERFSAQQFPDLHSELNLSSLELGDSALYFCASGDSYVNTGELFFGEGSRLTVL.